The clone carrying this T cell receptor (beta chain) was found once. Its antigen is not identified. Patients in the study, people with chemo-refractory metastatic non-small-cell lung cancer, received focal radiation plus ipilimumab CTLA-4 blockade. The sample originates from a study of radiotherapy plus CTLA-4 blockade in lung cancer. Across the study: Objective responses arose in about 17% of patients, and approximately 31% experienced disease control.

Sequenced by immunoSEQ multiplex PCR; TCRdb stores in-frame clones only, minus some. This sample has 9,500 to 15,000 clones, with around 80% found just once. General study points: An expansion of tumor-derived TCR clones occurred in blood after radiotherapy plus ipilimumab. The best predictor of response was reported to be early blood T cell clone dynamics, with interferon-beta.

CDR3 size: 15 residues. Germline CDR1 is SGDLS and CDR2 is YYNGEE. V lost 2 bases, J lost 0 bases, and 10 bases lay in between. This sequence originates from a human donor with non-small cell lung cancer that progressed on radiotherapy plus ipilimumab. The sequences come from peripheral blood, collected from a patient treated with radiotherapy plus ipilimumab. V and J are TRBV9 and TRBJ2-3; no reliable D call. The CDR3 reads CASSVSLQSTDTQYF. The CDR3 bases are TGTGCCAGCAGCGTCTCTCTCCAAAGCACAGATACGCAGTATTTT.